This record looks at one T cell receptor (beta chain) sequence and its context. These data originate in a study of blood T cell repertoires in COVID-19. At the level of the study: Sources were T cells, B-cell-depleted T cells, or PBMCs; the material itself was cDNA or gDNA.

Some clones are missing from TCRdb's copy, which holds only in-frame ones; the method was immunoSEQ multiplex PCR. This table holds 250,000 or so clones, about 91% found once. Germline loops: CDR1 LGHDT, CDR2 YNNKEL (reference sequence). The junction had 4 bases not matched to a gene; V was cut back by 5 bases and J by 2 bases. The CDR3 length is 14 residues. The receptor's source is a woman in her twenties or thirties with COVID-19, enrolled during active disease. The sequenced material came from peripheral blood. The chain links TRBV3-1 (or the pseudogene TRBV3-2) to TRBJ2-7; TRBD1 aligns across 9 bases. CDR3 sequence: CASSADRGTYEQYF. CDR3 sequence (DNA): TGTGCCAGCAGCGCGGACAGGGGCACCTACGAGCAGTACTTC.